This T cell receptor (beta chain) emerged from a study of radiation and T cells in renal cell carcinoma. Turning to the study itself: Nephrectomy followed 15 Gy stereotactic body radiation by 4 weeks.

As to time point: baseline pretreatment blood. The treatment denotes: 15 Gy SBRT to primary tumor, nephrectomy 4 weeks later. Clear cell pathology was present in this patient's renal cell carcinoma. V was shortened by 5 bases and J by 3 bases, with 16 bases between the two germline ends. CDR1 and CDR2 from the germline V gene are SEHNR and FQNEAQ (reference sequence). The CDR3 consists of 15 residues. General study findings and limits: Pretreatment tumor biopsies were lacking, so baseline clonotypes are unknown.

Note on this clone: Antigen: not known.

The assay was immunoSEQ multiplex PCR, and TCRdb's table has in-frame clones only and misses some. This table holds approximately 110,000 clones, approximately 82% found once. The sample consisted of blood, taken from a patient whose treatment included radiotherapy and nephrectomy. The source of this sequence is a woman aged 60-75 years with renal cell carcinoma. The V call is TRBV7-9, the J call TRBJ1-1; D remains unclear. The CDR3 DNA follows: TGTGCCAGCAGCCCACCGGAGAGGAGGTACACTGAAGCTTTCTTT. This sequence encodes CASSPPERRYTEAFF.